The 22 T cell receptor beta chains in this list originate from one sample, sequenced in a study of blood T cell repertoires in COVID-19. Assay: immunoSEQ multiplex PCR; the TCRdb copy retains only in-frame clones and omits some. This sample has approximately 110,000 clones; approximately 88% occur once, and the top ten carry 0.8% to 0.9%. Sequencing was performed on peripheral blood. These TCRs come from a woman in her 70s with acute or convalescent COVID-19.

The V gene is TRBV10-3, the J gene TRBJ1-6, with no clear D. The CDR3 consists of 13 residues. With 6 bases removed from V and 5 bases from J, the gap between germline ends came to 8 bases. Germline assignment: CDR1 ENHRY and CDR2 SYGVKD. The DNA for the CDR3 is TGTGCCATCAGCGTCAGTAATAATTCACCCCTCCACTTT. This sequence encodes CAISVSNNSPLHF.

CDR3 sequence reads: CASSLEGSNYGYTF. The CDR3 region has the DNA TGTGCCAGTAGTCTGGAGGGATCTAACTATGGCTACACCTTC. The chain combines TRBV9 with TRBJ1-2; no firm D call. This CDR3 comprises 14 residues. Germline lookup yields CDR1 SGDLS and CDR2 YYNGEE. Trimming took off 8 bases at V and 0 bases at J, with 14 bases between the two ends.

The chain links TRBV6-5 to TRBJ1-1; possible D gene TRBD1, 6 bases. V shed 6 bases and J shed 0 bases, with 11 bases lying between them. Germline lookup yields CDR1 MNHEY and CDR2 SVGAGI. The CDR3 sequence is 14 residues long. The CDR3 is CASRRTALNTEAFF. The CDR3 DNA sequence: TGTGCCAGCAGAAGGACAGCCCTGAACACTGAAGCTTTCTTT.

The table lists this clone with a count of one. The chain couples TRBV6-5 to TRBJ1-5; the D is unclear. The CDR3 contains 13 residues. Germline CDR1 is MNHEY and CDR2 is SVGAGI. With 3 bases removed from V and 5 bases from J, the gap between germline ends came to 8 bases. CDR3 amino acids: CASSYSLDQPQHF. In DNA, the CDR3 is TGTGCCAGCAGTTATAGTCTGGATCAGCCCCAGCATTTT.

J is TRBJ2-7 and V is TRBV27, with D possibly TRBD1 on 6 matching bases. Trimming shortened V by 3 bases and J by 1 base, and 13 bases separated the two germline ends. There are 15 residues in the CDR3. CDR1 is MNHEY, CDR2 SMNVEV, per germline (reference sequence). The CDR3 protein is CASSFNGQLSYEQYF. The CDR3 nucleotides read TGTGCCAGCAGTTTCAATGGACAGTTGTCCTACGAGCAGTACTTC.

This chain connects TRBV18 to TRBJ1-2; no clear D gene. Germline lookup yields CDR1 KGHSH and CDR2 LQKENI. V gave up 3 bases and J gave up 7 bases, with 21 bases separating them. The CDR3 has 16 residues. In DNA, the CDR3 is TGTGCCAGCTCACCCAACCCGTTAGACAAGGCGTCTGGCTACACCTTC. It encodes CASSPNPLDKASGYTF.

This sequence joins TRBV28 and TRBJ1-1; D not resolved. The CDR3 has 14 amino acids. Germline V gives CDR1 MDHEN, CDR2 SYDVKM. Between the trimmed V and J ends, which lost 6 bases and 0 bases, there was a span of 11 bases. CDR3 residues: CASSPRVMNTEAFF. The CDR3 DNA sequence: TGTGCCAGCAGCCCTAGAGTAATGAACACTGAAGCTTTCTTT.

This chain connects TRBV5-5 to TRBJ1-2, with D perhaps TRBD1 (6 bases). CDR1 and CDR2 (germline): SGHKS, YYEKEE (reference sequence). The CDR3 contains 14 residues. V lost 6 bases to trimming and J lost 8 bases, with 20 bases between them. CDR3 DNA sequence: TGTGCCAGCACCCTACAGGGAGATGTAGGGGGCTACACCTTC. Residues: CASTLQGDVGGYTF. Based on the CDR3 plus reference TRBV5-5 and TRBJ1-2, the full variable domain is DAGVTQSPTHLIKTRGQQVTLRCSPISGHKSVSWYQQVLGQGPQFIFQYYEKEERGRGNFPDRFSARQFPNYSSELNVNALLLGDSALYLCASTLQGDVGGYTFGSGTRLTVV.

The CDR3 DNA follows: TGCGCCAGCAGCTTGGGACTTGCGGGGTCGGATACGCAGTATTTT. It translates to CASSLGLAGSDTQYF. This sequence joins TRBV5-1 and TRBJ2-3; perhaps TRBD2 as D (6 bases). The germline V gene has CDR1 SGHRS and CDR2 YFSETQ. This CDR3 region has 15 residues. Trimming shortened V by 0 bases and J by 6 bases, and 14 bases separated the two germline ends.

The chain couples TRBV19 to TRBJ2-2; D is possibly TRBD1 (6 bases). This CDR3 is 12 amino acids long. The germline CDR1 and CDR2 sequences are LNHDA and SQIVND (reference sequence). V was clipped by 5 bases and J by 6 bases, with 7 bases between them. Here the CDR3 DNA reads TGTGCCAGTAGTCACAGGGCCGGGGAGCTGTTTTTT. Amino acid sequence: CASSHRAGELFF.

This clone was detected only a few times. V and J are TRBV5-1 and TRBJ2-3, with TRBD2 matching over 10 bases. Trimming cost V 4 bases and J 5 bases; bases outside gene matches: 10. Germline CDR1 and CDR2: SGHRS and YFSETQ. This CDR3 has 16 residues. The CDR3, as DNA: TGCGCCAGCAGCCGGACTAGCGGCTCCCTGGGAGATACGCAGTATTTT. It translates to CASSRTSGSLGDTQYF.

This clone was seen once. The CDR3 DNA sequence: TGCAGCGTTGATGAGGGCGAGCAGTACTTC. Its translation is CSVDEGEQYF. This chain joins TRBV29-1 and TRBJ2-7; the D gene is possibly TRBD2 (5 bases). Per germline, CDR1 SQVTM and CDR2 ANQGSEA. Between the trimmed V and J ends, which lost 3 bases and 6 bases, there was a span of 6 bases. The CDR3 extends over 10 amino acids.

This clone was picked up one time. V and J are TRBV3-1 (or the pseudogene TRBV3-2) and TRBJ2-1; 7 bases line up with TRBD2. V lost 10 bases, J lost 8 bases, and 11 bases stayed unmatched. Germline V gives CDR1 LGHDT, CDR2 YNNKEL (reference sequence). There are 13 residues in the CDR3. In DNA form, the CDR3 reads TGTGCCACCCGAACCGGGACTAAACATGAGCAGTTCTTC. The encoded protein is CATRTGTKHEQFF.

This chain joins TRBV7-3 and TRBJ1-1, with 11 bases identical to TRBD1. CDR3 size: 13 residues. Losses at the gene ends were 5 bases for V and 7 bases for J; bases not matched to a gene: 3. Germline V gene lookup returns CDR1 SGHTA and CDR2 FQGTGA. CDR3 coding DNA: TGTGCCAGCAGCCCTGGGACAGGGGGTGAAGCTTTCTTT. This encodes CASSPGTGGEAFF.

The chain has TRBV7-3 and TRBJ2-3; maybe TRBD1 (5 bases). The germline V and J ends were trimmed by 5 bases and 2 bases, with 14 bases remaining between them. The CDR3 covers 15 residues. Germline V gives CDR1 SGHTA, CDR2 FQGTGA. For the CDR3, the DNA is TGTGCCAGCAGCCAAACAGGTCCCTACACAGATACGCAGTATTTT. It encodes CASSQTGPYTDTQYF.

The chain links TRBV7-3 to TRBJ1-6, with TRBD1 as a possible D gene (5 bases). The CDR3 has 14 amino acids. Germline CDR1 SGHTA, CDR2 FQGTGA. Trimming stripped 7 bases from V and 6 bases from J, with 13 bases between. The CDR3 spells CASIWGGSNSPLHF. DNA for the CDR3: TGTGCCAGCATTTGGGGGGGATCTAATTCACCCCTCCACTTT. The variable domain in full, with the rest retrieved from reference TRBV7-3 and TRBJ1-6, is GAGVSQTPSNKVTEKGKYVELRCDPISGHTALYWYRQSLGQGPEFLIYFQGTGAADDSGLPNDRFFAVRPEGSVSTLKIQRTERGDSAVYLCASIWGGSNSPLHFGNGTRLTVT.

The gene calls are TRBV6-6 and TRBJ1-1; the D is unclear. The CDR3 is 11 amino acids. Germline V gene lookup returns CDR1 MNHNY and CDR2 SVGAGI (reference sequence). Trimming shortened V by 10 bases and J by 0 bases, and 6 bases separated the two germline ends. The chain's CDR3 is CATTVNTEAFF. The CDR3 nucleotides are TGTGCCACCACAGTGAACACTGAAGCTTTCTTT.

The rearrangement joins TRBV9 to TRBJ2-2, with 13 bases matching TRBD2. The length of the CDR3 is 19 residues. Germline CDR1 is SGDLS and CDR2 is YYNGEE. V lost 3 bases, J lost 3 bases, and 11 bases stayed unmatched. The CDR3 nucleotides are TGTGCCAGCAGCGCCTACCCGGGACTAGCGGGGATTTACACCGGGGAGCTGTTTTTT. This codes for CASSAYPGLAGIYTGELFF.

The gene calls are TRBV3-1 (or the pseudogene TRBV3-2) and TRBJ1-3; D ambiguous. Per the germline V gene, CDR1 is LGHDT and CDR2 is YNNKEL (reference sequence). CDR3 length: 15 amino acids. Trimming took off 0 bases at V and 1 base at J, with 7 bases between the two ends. The CDR3 sequence: CASSQDPGSGNTIYF. The DNA for the CDR3 is TGTGCCAGCAGCCAAGACCCCGGGTCTGGAAACACCATATATTTT.

The chain is built from TRBV23-1 and TRBJ1-2, with D maybe TRBD1 (6 bases). TRBV23-1 falls under the ORF class, with uncertain function. The CDR3 has 16 amino acids. V dropped 2 bases and J dropped 2 bases, with 15 bases sitting between them. CDR3 sequence reads: CASSQKVEGVNYGYTF. The CDR3 DNA follows: TGCGCCAGCAGTCAAAAAGTCGAGGGGGTAAACTATGGCTACACCTTC.

V usage is TRBV7-9 and J usage is TRBJ1-1; no reliable D call. Germline CDR1 is SEHNR and CDR2 is FQNEAQ (reference sequence). Trimming cost V 1 base and J 6 bases, with 15 bases left between them. The CDR3 is 15 amino acids. In nucleotides, the CDR3 is TGTGCCAGCAGCTTAGTGGGAAGGAGGGATCCTGAAGCTTTCTTT. This sequence encodes CASSLVGRRDPEAFF.

V usage is TRBV11-3 and J usage is TRBJ2-2; possible D gene TRBD1, 6 bases. V was trimmed by 5 bases and J by 1 base, leaving 8 bases between them. Germline V gene sequence: CDR1 SGHNT, CDR2 YENEEA. The CDR3 sequence is 14 residues long. The chain's CDR3 is CASSATGNTGELFF. Written as DNA, the CDR3 is TGTGCCAGCAGCGCGACAGGGAACACCGGGGAGCTGTTTTTT. Variable domain in full (rest from reference TRBV11-3 and TRBJ2-2): EAGVVQSPRYKIIEKKQPVAFWCNPISGHNTLYWYLQNLGQGPELLIRYENEEAVDDSQLPKDRFSAERLKGVDSTLKIQPAELGDSAVYLCASSATGNTGELFFGEGSRLTVL.